This TCR beta chain derives from a study of T cells in tuberculosis. Findings and limits, study-wide: Selection depended on which cryopreserved specimens were available. Smaller distances to GMM-specific TCRs suggested their expansion in active tuberculosis.

About this clone itself: What it recognizes is unknown.

Clones were read by immunoSEQ multiplex PCR, and TCRdb kept only the in-frame ones, dropping some. Of some 31,000 clones listed, roughly 90% are singletons. The time point: new active TB diagnosis, blood taken before or within 7 days of starting treatment. Included patients were adults of at least 18, HIV-seronegative, South African. This clonotype was obtained from an adult with tuberculosis. Sequenced material: PBMCs, taken at tuberculosis diagnosis.

CDR3 in DNA: TGTGCCAGCAACCGCCGGGACAGGGGATGGGAAGGAGAAAAACTGTTTTTT. It codes for CASNRRDRGWEGEKLFF. The chain links TRBV2 to TRBJ1-4; 10 bases agree with TRBD1. Germline V gene data show CDR1 as SNHLY and CDR2 as FYNNEI. This CDR3 spans 17 amino acids. V gave up 7 bases and J gave up 8 bases; unmatched junction bases: 16.